Below, 19 T cell receptor beta chains from the same sample are listed, as sequenced in a study of blood T cell repertoires in COVID-19. Assay used: immunoSEQ multiplex PCR; TCRdb lists only in-frame clones, some missing. Of 250,000 to 300,000 clones in the sample, more than 70% were seen once. The sequenced material came from peripheral blood. The origin of the receptors is a woman aged 25 to 39 with COVID-19, enrolled during active disease.

The rearrangement uses TRBV5-6 and TRBJ2-7; 16 bases map to TRBD2. CDR1 is SGHDT, CDR2 YYEEEE, per germline. V shed 4 bases and J 4 bases; nucleotides not matched to a gene: 5. The CDR3 consists of 16 residues. Written as DNA, the CDR3 is TGTGCCAGCAGCGACGGGACTAGCGGGAGGGCATACGAGCAGTACTTC. The encoded protein is CASSDGTSGRAYEQYF. Together with reference TRBV5-6 and TRBJ2-7, the CDR3 gives the full variable domain: DAGVTQSPTHLIKTRGQQVTLRCSPKSGHDTVSWYQQALGQGPQFIFQYYEEEERQRGNFPDRFSGHQFPNYSSELNVNALLLGDSALYLCASSDGTSGRAYEQYFGPGTRLTVT.

The chain has TRBV11-2 and TRBJ2-1, with TRBD2 matching 13 bases. The CDR3 is 15 amino acids. Germline V gives CDR1 SGHAT, CDR2 FQNNGV. The J segment lost 6 bases and the V segment lost 5 bases, leaving 4 bases of the junction unmatched. In DNA, the CDR3 is TGTGCCAGCAGCCCCGGACTAGCGGGAGTCAATGAGCAGTTCTTC. This sequence encodes CASSPGLAGVNEQFF.

This clone was picked up one time. The CDR3 sequence: CASRRLAGGTQYF. The CDR3 DNA is TGCGCCAGCCGACGACTAGCGGGAGGGACCCAGTACTTC. This chain connects TRBV4-1 to TRBJ2-5; 13 bases agree with TRBD2. Germline V CDR1 and CDR2: MGHRA, YSYEKL. This CDR3 has 13 amino acids. The V segment lost 8 bases and the J segment 7 bases; nucleotides outside the gene matches: 4.

This clone has a single count. This chain connects TRBV18 to TRBJ1-2; D uncertain. Per the germline V gene, CDR1 is KGHSH and CDR2 is LQKENI. With 3 bases removed from V and 8 bases from J, the gap between germline ends came to 19 bases. The CDR3 consists of 15 residues. This CDR3 is CASSPPGSLVPGYTF. The CDR3 coding sequence is TGTGCCAGCTCACCTCCGGGATCCCTTGTCCCCGGCTACACCTTC.

V is TRBV19 and J is TRBJ2-1; TRBD2 matches at 10 bases. Per the germline V gene, CDR1 is LNHDA and CDR2 is SQIVND (reference sequence). The CDR3 contains 17 residues. V was pared by 1 base and J by 4 bases, with 7 bases of the junction left unmatched. CDR3 loop: CASSIVTSGTSYNEQFF. The DNA for the CDR3 is TGTGCCAGTAGTATAGTTACTAGCGGGACGTCTTACAATGAGCAGTTCTTC.

This clone appeared a single time. The chain uses TRBV6-4 and TRBJ2-5; 8 positions match TRBD2. V dropped 6 bases and J dropped 3; count of bases not matched to a gene: 9. Germline V lookup: CDR1 MRHNA, CDR2 SNTAGT. The CDR3 sequence is 15 residues long. The CDR3 here is CASRGSGKIKETQYF. The CDR3, as DNA: TGTGCCAGCAGGGGTAGCGGGAAAATAAAAGAGACCCAGTACTTC.

The sample holds one count of this clone. The chain joins TRBV6-5 to TRBJ1-2; D unresolved. Germline loops: CDR1 MNHEY, CDR2 SVGAGI. The CDR3 has 14 residues. Trimming took 3 bases from V and 8 from J, leaving 16 bases between them. Here the CDR3 reads CASSYGYYPGGYTF. The CDR3 nucleotides read TGTGCCAGCAGTTATGGATACTACCCTGGGGGCTACACCTTC.

The V and J genes are TRBV28 and TRBJ2-2; possibly TRBD2 for D (5 bases). With 5 bases removed from V and 0 bases from J, the gap between germline ends came to 7 bases. The length of the CDR3 is 14 residues. Germline CDR1 MDHEN, CDR2 SYDVKM. The CDR3, as DNA: TGTGCCAGCAGTGTAGCGTCGAACACCGGGGAGCTGTTTTTT. Amino acid sequence: CASSVASNTGELFF.

This clone was counted between two and nine times. The rearrangement joins TRBV4-1 to TRBJ2-7, with 9 bases aligning to TRBD2. Germline loops: CDR1 MGHRA, CDR2 YSYEKL. V lost 2 bases and J lost 2; bases outside the gene matches: 4. The CDR3 covers 15 residues. The CDR3 sequence is CASSQTSSGAYEQYF. CDR3 bases: TGCGCCAGCAGCCAAACGTCTAGCGGGGCCTACGAGCAGTACTTC.

The rearrangement links TRBV2 to TRBJ2-2; 8 bases match TRBD1. Germline V gene sequence: CDR1 SNHLY, CDR2 FYNNEI. V was clipped by 1 base and J by 6 bases; unmatched bases: 7. The CDR3 contains 16 residues. The CDR3 DNA reads as TGTGCCAGCAGTGAAGTGGACAGGGAAAGGCCCGGGGAGCTGTTTTTT. Its protein is CASSEVDRERPGELFF. Using reference TRBV2 and TRBJ2-2 for the parts outside the CDR3, the full variable domain is EPEVTQTPSHQVTQMGQEVILRCVPISNHLYFYWYRQILGQKVEFLVSFYNNEISEKSEIFDDQFSVERPDGSNFTLKIRSTKLEDSAMYFCASSEVDRERPGELFFGEGSRLTVL.

The chain links TRBV28 to TRBJ2-7; 8 nucleotides agree with TRBD1. CDR1 and CDR2 (germline): MDHEN, SYDVKM. V was pared by 6 bases and J by 6 bases, with 4 bases of the junction left unmatched. There are 12 residues in the CDR3. The CDR3 region has the DNA TGTGCCAGCAGCACGGACAGGGCCGAGCAGTACTTC. Translating it yields CASSTDRAEQYF.

J is TRBJ2-5 and V is TRBV2, with D maybe TRBD1 (6 bases). Trimming cost V 2 bases and J 2 bases, with 12 bases left between them. This CDR3 contains 15 residues. Germline CDR1 and CDR2: SNHLY and FYNNEI. The CDR3 region is CASSELTGYQETQYF. CDR3 nucleotide sequence: TGTGCCAGCAGTGAATTGACAGGATATCAAGAGACCCAGTACTTC.

V gene TRBV28 combines with J gene TRBJ2-7; 8 nucleotides align to TRBD1. V gave up 0 bases and J gave up 3 bases; unmatched junction bases: 7. The CDR3 is 16 residues long. Germline V gene sequence: CDR1 MDHEN, CDR2 SYDVKM. CDR3 bases: TGTGCCAGCAGTTTATGGCAGGGGGCAGGGGGCTACGAGCAGTACTTC. The encoded protein is CASSLWQGAGGYEQYF.

The chain links TRBV10-3 to TRBJ1-5; a possible D gene is TRBD1 (6 bases). Germline V gene data show CDR1 as ENHRY and CDR2 as SYGVKD. V was shortened by 9 bases and J by 4 bases, with 13 bases between the two germline ends. This CDR3 comprises 13 residues. CDR3 region: CAMQDSLNQPQHF. The CDR3 bases are TGTGCCATGCAGGACAGTTTAAATCAGCCCCAGCATTTT.

The J gene is TRBJ1-2, the V gene TRBV7-9, with D maybe TRBD1 (5 bases). CDR1 is SEHNR and CDR2 is FQNEAQ in the germline V gene (reference sequence). V dropped 5 bases and J dropped 6 bases, with 13 bases sitting between them. The CDR3 has 13 residues. The CDR3 loop is CASSQSTGDGYTF. In DNA form, the CDR3 reads TGTGCCAGCAGCCAATCCACAGGAGATGGCTACACCTTC.

J is TRBJ1-1 and V is TRBV28; no definite D call. The germline CDR1 and CDR2 sequences are MDHEN and SYDVKM. CDR3 length: 15 amino acids. V dropped 0 bases and J dropped 1 base, with 9 bases sitting between them. The CDR3 DNA sequence: TGTGCCAGCAGTTTATGGGCGGGAGAGAACACTGAAGCTTTCTTT. Translated, it gives CASSLWAGENTEAFF.

This clone was seen a handful of times. The J gene is TRBJ1-6, the V gene TRBV28; D gene uncertain. The V gene lost 5 bases and the J gene lost 7 bases, with 6 bases spanning the gap. This CDR3 spans 12 amino acids. The germline V gene encodes CDR1 MDHEN and CDR2 SYDVKM. This CDR3 reads CASSPPNSPLHF. The DNA for the CDR3 is TGTGCCAGCAGTCCCCCAAATTCACCCCTCCACTTT.

Only a few counts were recorded for this clone. This rearrangement joins TRBV19 to TRBJ2-7, with 8 bases aligning to TRBD2. The V and J ends lost 10 bases and 3 bases, in that order; junction bases with no gene match: 8. CDR1 is LNHDA, CDR2 SQIVND, per germline (reference sequence). This CDR3 spans 13 amino acids. The DNA of the CDR3 is TGTGCCACTGCAGCGGGAGACTTCTACGAGCAGTACTTC. This encodes CATAAGDFYEQYF. The full variable domain, in which reference TRBV19 and TRBJ2-7 provide the parts outside the CDR3, is DGGITQSPKYLFRKEGQNVTLSCEQNLNHDAMYWYRQDPGQGLRLIYYSQIVNDFQKGDIAEGYSVSREKKESFPLTVTSAQKNPTAFYLCATAAGDFYEQYFGPGTRLTVT.

The rearrangement uses TRBV7-6 and TRBJ2-7; 7 bases are a match to TRBD2. With 3 bases clipped from V and 0 bases from J, the junction kept 11 bases outside the gene matches. Germline V gene data show CDR1 as SGHVS and CDR2 as FNYEAQ. This CDR3 spans 17 amino acids. In nucleotides, the CDR3 is TGTGCCAGCAGCTTTGGGGTGGGGCGGGGGAGCTCCTACGAGCAGTACTTC. Encoded protein: CASSFGVGRGSSYEQYF.